This T cell receptor (beta chain) derives from a study of CD8+CD57+ T cells in acquired aplastic anemia. This clonotype showed up many times. The antigen remains undetermined. Notes on the study in general: Between the patient and control groups, CD8+ Simpson's diversity did not differ significantly.

Flow cytometry had shown expanded CD8+CD57+ cells in the patients chosen for sequencing. Genomic DNA, the template, was used for profiling of the TCR beta VDJ and CDR3. TCRdb re-derived calls from the reads in MiXCR, one entry per CDR3 protein. The sample records about 160,000 distinct CDR3 sequences, less than 50% being singletons. Germline V lookup: CDR1 SGHRS, CDR2 YFSETQ. V shed 4 bases and J 4 bases; nucleotides not matched to a gene: 8. CDR3 length equals 15 residues. What was sequenced was sorted CD4+, CD8+, or CD8+CD57+ T cells (not recorded which) from PBMCs. The V gene is TRBV5-1, the J gene TRBJ2-7, with TRBD1 matching over 10 bases. The sequence was collected from a human donor with aplastic anemia. The CDR3 DNA follows: TGCGCCAGCAGCCTAGGACAGGGGGAGGGTTACGAGCAGTACTTC. Its translation: CASSLGQGEGYEQYF.